This T cell receptor (beta chain) emerged from a study of cytomegalovirus exposure and HLA in healthy donors. Whole-study findings and limits: Later on, an analysis tied over 15,000 TCR beta sequences to HLA alleles at 0.05 false discovery rate.

The PCR had 60 Vbeta and 13 Jbeta primers. Sequencing used immunoSEQ multiplex PCR; TCRdb keeps in-frame clones, though not all of them. The table has approximately 150,000 clones, roughly 79% seen once. A word on this clone: Its target is unknown.

CDR1 and CDR2 from the germline V gene are KGHSH and LQKENI. This CDR3 has 20 amino acids. Trimming removed 2 bases from V and 4 bases from J; junction bases left unmatched: 10. The sequencing sample was made of PBMCs. The receptor's source is a woman in her 50s in good health and CMV-seronegative. The chain uses TRBV18 and TRBJ2-6; 14 nucleotides align to TRBD2. CDR3 region: CASSPVRLAGGPSGANVLTF. The CDR3, as DNA: TGTGCCAGCTCACCAGTTCGACTAGCGGGAGGGCCCTCGGGGGCCAACGTCCTGACTTTC.